Listed below are T cell receptor beta chains from one sample, sequenced in a study of T cell repertoires in ileal Crohn's disease. Method: immunoSEQ multiplex PCR; TCRdb's copy keeps in-frame clones and lacks some. This sample carries 3,000 to 3,500 clones, 75% to 90% of them seen once, and the ten largest clones take around 2.4%. Material for sequencing was ileal tissue. All receptors come from an adult with Crohn's disease. CDR3s include the opening cysteine and the closing phenylalanine or tryptophan. A D gene is named only where the DNA matches it firmly. Not every row has a clone size; where given, it reads once, few, many or a size class.

v_gene	abundance	j_gene	d_gene	CDR3nt	CDR3aa
TRBV6-5	once	TRBJ1-1	NA	TGTGCCAGCAGTTACGACAGCCCCTCGAAGGCTTTCTTT	CASSYDSPSKAFF
TRBV11-2	NA	TRBJ2-1	NA	TGTGCCAGCAGCTCCAGGGGAGAGCAGTTCTTC	CASSSRGEQFF
TRBV4-1	NA	TRBJ1-1	NA	TGCGCCAGCAGCCAAGATCGAAAAGCTTGGGGCGGTGGCACTGAAGCTTTCTTT	CASSQDRKAWGGGTEAFF
TRBV7-2	NA	TRBJ2-7	TRBD1	TGTGCCAGCAGCGCTTACAGGGGTTACGAGCAGTACTTC	CASSAYRGYEQYF
TRBV7-8	NA	TRBJ2-4	NA	TGTGCCAGCAGCTTAGTGAACCACATTCAGTACTTC	CASSLVNHIQYF
TRBV5-8	NA	TRBJ1-5	TRBD1	TGTGCCAGCAGGATACGGACAGGGGGACAGCCCCAGCATTTT	CASRIRTGGQPQHF
TRBV6-1	once	TRBJ1-2	NA	TGTGCCAGCAGTGAAGATCGCTTGACCTATGGCTACACCTTC	CASSEDRLTYGYTF
TRBV4-3	NA	TRBJ2-1	NA	TGCGCCAGCAGCCCCAGGTGGGACCGAAACCCCCGGGGTGAGCAGTTCTTC	CASSPRWDRNPRGEQFF
TRBV7-9	NA	TRBJ2-7	NA	TGTGCCAGCAGCTTTTGGATGGCAGGCAAAGCCTACGAGCAGTACTTC	CASSFWMAGKAYEQYF
TRBV14	NA	TRBJ2-5	TRBD1	TGTGCCAGCAGCCCCACCGCAGGGGGCCGGGAGACCCAGTACTTC	CASSPTAGGRETQYF
TRBV2	once	TRBJ2-1	NA	TGTGCCAGCAGCTGGGGGGTCAGAAATGAGCAGTTCTTC	CASSWGVRNEQFF
TRBV28	NA	TRBJ1-3	NA	TGTGCCAGCATCCCTGCGGGGGATCCCACTGGAAACACCATATATTTT	CASIPAGDPTGNTIYF
TRBV6-5	NA	TRBJ2-3	NA	TGTGCCAGCAGTTACGGAAGGGCAGATACGCAGTATTTT	CASSYGRADTQYF
TRBV6-5	NA	TRBJ2-5	TRBD1	TGTGCCAGCAGTCAAACGACAGGGGTAGGGGAGACCCAGTACTTC	CASSQTTGVGETQYF
TRBV6-1	NA	TRBJ1-1	TRBD1	TGTGCCAGCACCCTACAGGGGGTCGGTAACACTGAAGCTTTCTTT	CASTLQGVGNTEAFF
TRBV6-6	NA	TRBJ2-2	NA	TGTGCCAGCAGTTCGGGACTTCGGGGCACCGGGGAGCTGTTTTTT	CASSSGLRGTGELFF
TRBV6-4	once	TRBJ2-7	TRBD1	TGTGCCAGCAGTGCGACTCCCCGAACAGGGGATGAGCAGTACTTC	CASSATPRTGDEQYF
TRBV6-5	NA	TRBJ1-2	TRBD1	TGTGCCAGCAGTTACACAGGGGTGTTTGGCTACACCTTC	CASSYTGVFGYTF
TRBV5-1	NA	TRBJ1-2	NA	TGCGCCAGCACAAGAGACGGATATAACTATGGCTACACCTTC	CASTRDGYNYGYTF
TRBV2	NA	TRBJ1-1	TRBD1	TGTGCCAGCACAGGGACAGGGAACACTGAAGCTTTCTTT	CASTGTGNTEAFF
TRBV7-2	NA	TRBJ2-7	TRBD2	TGTGCCAGCAGTGCGTCTCGGGGGGGCGAGCAGTACTTC	CASSASRGGEQYF
TRBV7-6	NA	TRBJ2-5	TRBD1	TGTGCCAGCAGTATTTCCCGGGACAGGACGGAGACCCAGTACTTC	CASSISRDRTETQYF
TRBV4-1	NA	TRBJ2-1	NA	TGCGCCAGCAGCCAAGACAGGGGGGACCCACCACACTACAATGAGCAGTTCTTC	CASSQDRGDPPHYNEQFF